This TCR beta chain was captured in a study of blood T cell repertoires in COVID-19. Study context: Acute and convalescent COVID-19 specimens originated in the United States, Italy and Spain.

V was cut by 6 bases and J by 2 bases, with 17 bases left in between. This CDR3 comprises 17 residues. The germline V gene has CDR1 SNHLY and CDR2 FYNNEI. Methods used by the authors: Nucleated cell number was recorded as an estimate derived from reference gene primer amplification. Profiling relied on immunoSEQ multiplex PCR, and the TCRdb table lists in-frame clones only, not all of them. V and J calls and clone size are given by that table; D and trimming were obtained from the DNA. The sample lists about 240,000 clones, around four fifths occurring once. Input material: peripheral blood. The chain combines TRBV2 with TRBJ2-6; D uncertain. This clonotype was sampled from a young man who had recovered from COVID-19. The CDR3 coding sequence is TGTGCCAGCAGGCTTATGCAGAAAACGCCTGGGGCCAACGTCCTGACTTTC. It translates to CASRLMQKTPGANVLTF. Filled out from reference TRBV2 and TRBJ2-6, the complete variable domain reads EPEVTQTPSHQVTQMGQEVILRCVPISNHLYFYWYRQILGQKVEFLVSFYNNEISEKSEIFDDQFSVERPDGSNFTLKIRSTKLEDSAMYFCASRLMQKTPGANVLTFGAGSRLTVL.